A selection of T cell receptor beta chains follows, all from one sample in a study of cytomegalovirus exposure and HLA in healthy donors. The data were produced by immunoSEQ multiplex PCR, yet TCRdb's version contains in-frame clones alone and is incomplete. The sample lists 120,000 or so clones; roughly 82% were seen once. Sequenced material: PBMCs. All receptors derive from a man younger than 35 in good health and CMV-seronegative. Both conserved end residues are part of each CDR3. The D gene is left open where the match is weak. The size of a clone is reported for some rows only, either as once, few or many, or as a class for expanded clones.

V	size	D	J	CDR3	DNA
TRBV5-4	.	TRBD1	TRBJ1-2	CASSLAPQGASGYTF	TGTGCCAGCAGCTTAGCTCCACAGGGGGCGTCTGGCTACACCTTC
TRBV10-2	.	TRBD1	TRBJ1-3	CASSTDRGTSGNTIYF	TGCGCCAGCAGCACGGACAGGGGGACCTCTGGAAACACCATATATTTT
TRBV30	.	TRBD2	TRBJ2-1	CAWSAGAGTSGYNEQFF	TGTGCCTGGAGTGCTGGGGCCGGGACTAGCGGGTACAATGAGCAGTTCTTC
TRBV6-5	once	TRBD1	TRBJ2-7	CASSSGQGIEQYF	TGTGCCAGCAGTTCAGGACAGGGGATCGAGCAGTACTTC
TRBV30	.	.	TRBJ2-7	CAWSTPTQTYEQYF	TGTGCCTGGAGTACACCGACACAGACCTACGAGCAGTACTTC
TRBV5-6	.	TRBD1	TRBJ2-5	CASSLGGTGKVETQYF	TGTGCCAGCAGCTTGGGTGGGACAGGGAAGGTCGAGACCCAGTACTTC
TRBV14	.	TRBD2	TRBJ2-1	CASSPHAGVLSYNEQFF	TGTGCCAGCAGCCCCCACGCGGGGGTCCTCTCCTACAATGAGCAGTTCTTC
TRBV10-3	.	TRBD2	TRBJ2-7	CAISDYGTSVYEQYF	TGTGCCATCAGTGATTATGGGACTAGCGTTTACGAGCAGTACTTC
TRBV5-1	once	TRBD2	TRBJ2-1	CASSLPASGVNEQFF	TGCGCCAGCAGCCTTCCGGCTAGCGGGGTCAATGAGCAGTTCTTC
TRBV7-9	once	TRBD1	TRBJ2-1	CASSGDRGNEQFF	TGTGCCAGCAGCGGGGACAGGGGTAATGAGCAGTTCTTC
TRBV6-4	.	TRBD1	TRBJ1-2	CASKRDRGGSYGYTF	TGTGCCAGCAAACGGGACAGGGGAGGGTCCTATGGCTACACCTTC
TRBV9	.	.	TRBJ1-2	CASSVDAGANYGYTF	TGTGCCAGCAGCGTAGACGCAGGTGCGAACTATGGCTACACCTTC